This T cell receptor (beta chain) was sequenced for a study of T cells in Graves' hyperthyroidism and ophthalmopathy. Per germline, CDR1 KGHSH and CDR2 LQKENI. V was pared by 2 bases and J by 0 bases, with 13 bases between. This CDR3 contains 17 residues. This clonotype was seen only a few times. Its antigen is unknown. It was RNA transcripts that yielded the amplified TCR beta CDR3 regions. Carried out on the TCR CDR3, a first-round RT-PCR used the HTBI primer set. Each CDR3 protein gets one entry after TCRdb re-called the multiplex PCR reads with MiXCR. Of some 350,000 distinct CDR3 sequences listed, about 15% were seen once; the top ten hold roughly 26%. Diagnosis of hyperthyroidism was new in patients aged 18 to 65, and its duration was under 2 months. Uncontrolled infection, other autoimmune disease, pregnancy and lactation each barred patients from inclusion. PBMCs were obtained from approximately 10 ml fresh peripheral blood.

General study findings and limits: Among clonotypes expanded in thyroid above 0.001, most were also found in blood.

The source material was blood. This sequence joins TRBV18 and TRBJ2-2; D is undetermined. The TCR comes from a woman aged 18-29 years with Graves' hyperthyroidism that later progressed to Graves' ophthalmopathy. The DNA of the CDR3 is TGTGCCAGCTCACCAGTTTTGTCGGCGTCGAACACCGGGGAGCTGTTTTTT. Translation: CASSPVLSASNTGELFF.